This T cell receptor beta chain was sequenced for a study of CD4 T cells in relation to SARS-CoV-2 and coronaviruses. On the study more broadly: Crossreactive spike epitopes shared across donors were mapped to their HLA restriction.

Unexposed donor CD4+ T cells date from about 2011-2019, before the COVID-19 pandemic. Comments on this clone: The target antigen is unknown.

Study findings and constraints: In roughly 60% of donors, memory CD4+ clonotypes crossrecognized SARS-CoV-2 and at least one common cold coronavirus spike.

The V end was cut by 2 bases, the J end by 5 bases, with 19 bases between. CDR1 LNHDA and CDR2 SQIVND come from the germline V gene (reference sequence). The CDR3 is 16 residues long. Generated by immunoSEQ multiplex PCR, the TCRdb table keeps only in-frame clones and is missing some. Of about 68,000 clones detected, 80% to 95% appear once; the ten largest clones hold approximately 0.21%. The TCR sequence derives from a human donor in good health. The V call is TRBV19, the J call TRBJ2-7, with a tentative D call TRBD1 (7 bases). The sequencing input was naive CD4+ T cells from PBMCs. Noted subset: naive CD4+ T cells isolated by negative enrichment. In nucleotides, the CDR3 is TGTGCCAGTAGTATAATAGGGGGGCAGGGGGACCACGAGCAGTACTTC. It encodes CASSIIGGQGDHEQYF.